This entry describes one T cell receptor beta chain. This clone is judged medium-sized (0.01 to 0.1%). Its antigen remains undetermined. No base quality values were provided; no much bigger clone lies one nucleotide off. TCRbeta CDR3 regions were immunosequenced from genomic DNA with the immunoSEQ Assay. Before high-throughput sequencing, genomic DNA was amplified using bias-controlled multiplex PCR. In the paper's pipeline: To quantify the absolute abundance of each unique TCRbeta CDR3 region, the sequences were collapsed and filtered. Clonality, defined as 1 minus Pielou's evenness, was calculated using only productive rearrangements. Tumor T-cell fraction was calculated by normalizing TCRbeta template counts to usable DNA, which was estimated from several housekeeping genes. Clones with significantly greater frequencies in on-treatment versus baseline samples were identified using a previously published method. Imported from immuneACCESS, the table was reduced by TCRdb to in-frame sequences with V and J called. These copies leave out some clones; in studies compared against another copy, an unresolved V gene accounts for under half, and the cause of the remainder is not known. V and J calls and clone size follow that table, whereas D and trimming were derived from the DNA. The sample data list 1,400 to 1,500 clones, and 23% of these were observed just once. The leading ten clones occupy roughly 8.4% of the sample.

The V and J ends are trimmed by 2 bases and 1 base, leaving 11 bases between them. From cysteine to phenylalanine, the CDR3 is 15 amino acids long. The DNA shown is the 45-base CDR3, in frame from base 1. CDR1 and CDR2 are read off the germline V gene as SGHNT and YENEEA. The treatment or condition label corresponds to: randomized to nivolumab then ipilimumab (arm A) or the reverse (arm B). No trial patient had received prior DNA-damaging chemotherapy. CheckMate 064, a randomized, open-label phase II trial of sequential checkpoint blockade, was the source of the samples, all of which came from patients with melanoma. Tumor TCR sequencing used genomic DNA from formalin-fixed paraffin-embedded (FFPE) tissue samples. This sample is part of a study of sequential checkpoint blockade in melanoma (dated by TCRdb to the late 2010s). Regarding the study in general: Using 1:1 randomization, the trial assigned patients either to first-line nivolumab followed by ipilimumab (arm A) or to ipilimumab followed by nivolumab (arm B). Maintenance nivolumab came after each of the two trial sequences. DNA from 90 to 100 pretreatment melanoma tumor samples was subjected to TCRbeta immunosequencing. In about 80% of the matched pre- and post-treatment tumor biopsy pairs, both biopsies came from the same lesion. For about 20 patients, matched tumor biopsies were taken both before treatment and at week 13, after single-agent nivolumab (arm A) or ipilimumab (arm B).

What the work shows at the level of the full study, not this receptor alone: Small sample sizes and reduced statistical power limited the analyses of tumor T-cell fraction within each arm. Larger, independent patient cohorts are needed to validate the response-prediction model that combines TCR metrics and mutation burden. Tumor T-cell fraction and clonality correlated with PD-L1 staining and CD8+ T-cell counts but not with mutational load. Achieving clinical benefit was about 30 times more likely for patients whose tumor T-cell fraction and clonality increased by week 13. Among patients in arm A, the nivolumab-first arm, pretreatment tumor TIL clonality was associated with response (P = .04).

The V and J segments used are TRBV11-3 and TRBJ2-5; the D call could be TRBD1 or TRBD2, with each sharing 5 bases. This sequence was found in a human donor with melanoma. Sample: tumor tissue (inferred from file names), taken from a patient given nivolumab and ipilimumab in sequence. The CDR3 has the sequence CASSLIAGTQETQYF. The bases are TGTGCCAGCAGCTTAATCGCAGGGACCCAAGAGACCCAGTACTTC.